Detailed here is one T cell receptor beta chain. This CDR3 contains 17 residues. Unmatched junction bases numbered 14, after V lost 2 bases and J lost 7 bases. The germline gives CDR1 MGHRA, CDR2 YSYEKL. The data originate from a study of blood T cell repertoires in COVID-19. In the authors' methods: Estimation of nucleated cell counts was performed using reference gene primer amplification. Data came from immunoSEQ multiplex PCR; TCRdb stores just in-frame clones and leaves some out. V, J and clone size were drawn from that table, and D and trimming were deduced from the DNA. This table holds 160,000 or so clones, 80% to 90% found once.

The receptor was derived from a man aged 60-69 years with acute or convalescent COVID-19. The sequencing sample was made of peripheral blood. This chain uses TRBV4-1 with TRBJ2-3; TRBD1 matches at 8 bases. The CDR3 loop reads CASSQPGQGIPLYTQYF. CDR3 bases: TGCGCCAGCAGCCAACCCGGACAGGGAATCCCTCTTTATACGCAGTATTTT.